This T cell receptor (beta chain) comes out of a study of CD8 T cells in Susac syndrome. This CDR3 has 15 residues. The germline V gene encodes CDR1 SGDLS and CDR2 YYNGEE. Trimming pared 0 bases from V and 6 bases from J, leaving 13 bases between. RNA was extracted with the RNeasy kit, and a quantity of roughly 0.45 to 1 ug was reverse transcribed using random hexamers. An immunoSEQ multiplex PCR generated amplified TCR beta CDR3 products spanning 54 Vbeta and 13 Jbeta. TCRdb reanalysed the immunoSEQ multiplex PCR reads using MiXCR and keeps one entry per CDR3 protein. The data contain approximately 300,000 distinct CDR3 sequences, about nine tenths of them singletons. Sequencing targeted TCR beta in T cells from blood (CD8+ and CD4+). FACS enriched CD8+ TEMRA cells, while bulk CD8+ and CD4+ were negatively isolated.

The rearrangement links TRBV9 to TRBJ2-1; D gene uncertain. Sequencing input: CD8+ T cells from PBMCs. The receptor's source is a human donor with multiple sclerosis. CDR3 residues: CASSVGVIRTNEQFF. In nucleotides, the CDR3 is TGTGCCAGCAGCGTAGGCGTCATCAGGACCAATGAGCAGTTCTTC.